This entry is about one TCR beta chain. The antigen remains undetermined. This sample stems from a study of T cell repertoires in cytomegalovirus infection. MiXCR, run by TCRdb on the reads, gives a single entry per CDR3 protein. The sample has around 900,000 distinct CDR3 sequences; roughly 31% are singletons. The source material was cultured CD8+ T cells from PBMCs, sampled from culture after CMV antigen stimulation. This receptor was obtained from a human donor in good health (CMV status not recorded). Some clones in this sample may be carry-over from other donors' samples.

CDR3 sequence: CATSKTSGGIHNEQFF. The CDR3 DNA reads TGTGCCACCAGCAAGACTAGCGGGGGAATCCACAATGAGCAGTTCTTC. V is TRBV15 and J is TRBJ2-1, with 12 bases fitting TRBD2. CDR1 and CDR2 (germline): LNHNV, YYDKDF (reference sequence). The CDR3 is made up of 16 amino acids. V trimming: 4 bases; J trimming: 5 bases; junction bases outside the gene matches: 6.